This T cell receptor (beta chain) was sequenced for a study of OX40 agonist ivuxolimab in advanced cancers. General study results and limits: Still undetermined is the antigen specificity of the expanded peripheral T cells. Expanded clones were, on average, more numerous in CD8+ T cells than in CD4+.

Germline CDR1 KGHSH, CDR2 LQKENI. V dropped 3 bases and J dropped 8; count of bases not matched to a gene: 7. This CDR3 is 17 amino acids long. Produced via immunoSEQ multiplex PCR; TCRdb's table is partial and in-frame only. The sample includes fewer than 30,000 clones, around 90% seen only once; the top ten take roughly 18%. Comments on this clone: The target antigen is unknown.

This chain uses TRBV18 with TRBJ2-1; 16 bases align to TRBD2. Sequenced material: CD4+ or CD8+ T cells sorted from blood, taken in a trial of the OX40 agonist ivuxolimab. The clonotype was recovered from an adult with an advanced solid tumor such as melanoma, head and neck, liver or kidney cancer. The DNA of the CDR3 is TGTGCCAGCTCACCCACCGGGACTAGCGGGGGGGCCGATGAGCAGTTCTTC. Protein: CASSPTGTSGGADEQFF.